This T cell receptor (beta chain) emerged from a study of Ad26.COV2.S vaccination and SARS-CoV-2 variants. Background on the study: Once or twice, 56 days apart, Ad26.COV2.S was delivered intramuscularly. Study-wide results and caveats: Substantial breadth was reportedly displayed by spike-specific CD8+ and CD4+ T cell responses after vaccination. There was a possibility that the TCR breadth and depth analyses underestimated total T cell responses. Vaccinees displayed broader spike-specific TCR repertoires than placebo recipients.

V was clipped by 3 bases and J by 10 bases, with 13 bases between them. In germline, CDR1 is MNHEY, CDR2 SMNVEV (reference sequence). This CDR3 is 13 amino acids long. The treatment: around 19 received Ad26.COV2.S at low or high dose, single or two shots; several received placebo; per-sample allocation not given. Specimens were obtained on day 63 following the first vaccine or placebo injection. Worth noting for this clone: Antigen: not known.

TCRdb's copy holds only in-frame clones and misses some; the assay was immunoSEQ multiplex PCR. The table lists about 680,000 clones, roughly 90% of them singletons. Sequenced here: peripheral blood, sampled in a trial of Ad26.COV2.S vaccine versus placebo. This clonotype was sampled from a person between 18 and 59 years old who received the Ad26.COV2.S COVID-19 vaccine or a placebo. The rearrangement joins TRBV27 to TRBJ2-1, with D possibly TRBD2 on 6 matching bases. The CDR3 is CASSFPPGLEQFF. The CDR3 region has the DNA TGTGCCAGCAGTTTCCCCCCGGGACTCGAGCAGTTCTTC.